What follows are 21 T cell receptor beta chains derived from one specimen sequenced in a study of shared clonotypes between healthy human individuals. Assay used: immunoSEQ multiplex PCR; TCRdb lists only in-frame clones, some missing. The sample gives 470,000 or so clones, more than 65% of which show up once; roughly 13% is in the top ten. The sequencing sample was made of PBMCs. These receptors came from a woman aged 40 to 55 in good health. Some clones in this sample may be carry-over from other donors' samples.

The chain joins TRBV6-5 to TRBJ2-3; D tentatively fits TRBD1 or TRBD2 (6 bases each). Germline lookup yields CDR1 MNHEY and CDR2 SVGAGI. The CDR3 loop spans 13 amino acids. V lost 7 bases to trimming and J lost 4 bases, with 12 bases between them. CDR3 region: CASKNREADTQYF. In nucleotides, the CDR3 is TGTGCCAGCAAGAACAGGGAGGCAGATACGCAGTATTTT.

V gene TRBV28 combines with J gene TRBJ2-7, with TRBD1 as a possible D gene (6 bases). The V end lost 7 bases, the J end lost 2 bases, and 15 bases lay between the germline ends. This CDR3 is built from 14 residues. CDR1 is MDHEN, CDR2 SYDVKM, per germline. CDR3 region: CASIQPTGTYEQYF. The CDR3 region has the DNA TGTGCCAGCATCCAACCGACAGGAACCTACGAGCAGTACTTC.

The CDR3 is CATSRDVAGTEAFF. The CDR3 DNA reads as TGTGCCACCAGCAGAGATGTCGCAGGCACTGAAGCTTTCTTT. The chain has TRBV15 and TRBJ1-1; D ambiguous. Trimming shortened V by 0 bases and J by 4 bases, and 9 bases separated the two germline ends. Looked up from germline, CDR1 is LNHNV and CDR2 is YYDKDF (reference sequence). The CDR3 extends over 14 amino acids.

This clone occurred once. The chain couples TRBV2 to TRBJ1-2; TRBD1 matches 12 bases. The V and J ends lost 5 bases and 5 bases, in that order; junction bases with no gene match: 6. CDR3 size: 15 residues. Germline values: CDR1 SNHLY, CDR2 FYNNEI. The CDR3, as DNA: TGTGCCAGCAGTTGGGACAGGGGGCCGCGGTATGGCTACACCTTC. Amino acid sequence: CASSWDRGPRYGYTF.

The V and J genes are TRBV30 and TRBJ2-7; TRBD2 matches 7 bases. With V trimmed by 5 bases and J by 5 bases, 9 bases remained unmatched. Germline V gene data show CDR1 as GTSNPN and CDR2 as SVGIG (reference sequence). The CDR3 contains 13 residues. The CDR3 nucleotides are TGTGCCTGGGGGGGAGGGCTCAGCCACGAGCAGTACTTC. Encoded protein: CAWGGGLSHEQYF.

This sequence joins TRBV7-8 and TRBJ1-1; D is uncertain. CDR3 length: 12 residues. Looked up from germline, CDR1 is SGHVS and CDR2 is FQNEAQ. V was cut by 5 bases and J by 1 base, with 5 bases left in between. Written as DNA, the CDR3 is TGTGCCAGCAGCCGTAGGAACACTGAAGCTTTCTTT. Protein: CASSRRNTEAFF.

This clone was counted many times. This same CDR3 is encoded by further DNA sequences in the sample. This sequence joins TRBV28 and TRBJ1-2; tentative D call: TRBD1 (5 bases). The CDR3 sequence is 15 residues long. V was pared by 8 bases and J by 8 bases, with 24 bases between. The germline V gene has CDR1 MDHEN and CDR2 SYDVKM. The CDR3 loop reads CASLDFPGTRKGYTF. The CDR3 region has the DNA TGTGCCAGCCTCGATTTCCCCGGGACGAGAAAAGGCTACACCTTC.

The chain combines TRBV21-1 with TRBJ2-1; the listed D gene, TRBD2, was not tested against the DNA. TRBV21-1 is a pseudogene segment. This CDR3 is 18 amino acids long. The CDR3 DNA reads TGTGCCAGCAGCAAATCTGACAGGACTAGCGGAGCATACAATGAGCAGTTCTTC. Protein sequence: CASSKSDRTSGAYNEQFF.

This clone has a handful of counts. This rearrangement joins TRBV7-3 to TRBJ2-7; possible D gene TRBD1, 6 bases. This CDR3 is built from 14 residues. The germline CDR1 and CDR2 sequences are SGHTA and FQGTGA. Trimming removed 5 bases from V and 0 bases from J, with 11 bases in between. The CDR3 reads CASSINRDSYEQYF. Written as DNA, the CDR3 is TGTGCCAGCAGCATCAACAGGGACTCCTACGAGCAGTACTTC.

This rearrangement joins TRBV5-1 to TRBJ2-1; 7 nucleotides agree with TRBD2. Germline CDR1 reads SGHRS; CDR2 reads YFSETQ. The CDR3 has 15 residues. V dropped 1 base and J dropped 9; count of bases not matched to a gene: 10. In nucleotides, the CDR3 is TGCGCCAGCAGCTTGAGGGACTACGGGCAGGGTGAGCAGTTCTTC. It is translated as CASSLRDYGQGEQFF.

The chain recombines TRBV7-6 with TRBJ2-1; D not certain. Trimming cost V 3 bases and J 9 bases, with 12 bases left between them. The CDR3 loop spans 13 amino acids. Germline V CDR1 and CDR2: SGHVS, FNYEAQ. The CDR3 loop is CASSFSLEAEQFF. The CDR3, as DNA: TGTGCCAGCAGCTTCTCCTTAGAGGCTGAGCAGTTCTTC.

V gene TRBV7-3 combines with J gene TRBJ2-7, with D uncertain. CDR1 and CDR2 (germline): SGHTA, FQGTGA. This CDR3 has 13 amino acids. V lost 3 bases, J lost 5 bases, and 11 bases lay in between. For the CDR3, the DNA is TGTGCCAGCAGCTTTGTCAGCGACCACGAGCAGTACTTC. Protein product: CASSFVSDHEQYF.

CDR3 protein: CAIRSGQGGTSQYF. The DNA for the CDR3 is TGTGCCATCAGGTCGGGACAGGGGGGGACATCGCAGTATTTT. The chain is built from TRBV10-3 and TRBJ2-3; 11 positions match TRBD1. The length of the CDR3 is 14 residues. V was pared by 6 bases and J by 10 bases, with 9 bases of the junction left unmatched. The V gene's germline CDR1 is ENHRY and CDR2 SYGVKD.

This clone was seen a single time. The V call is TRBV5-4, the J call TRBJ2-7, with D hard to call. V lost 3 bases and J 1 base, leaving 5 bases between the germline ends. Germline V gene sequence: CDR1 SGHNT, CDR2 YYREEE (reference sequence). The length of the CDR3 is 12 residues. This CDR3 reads CASSYLSYEQYF. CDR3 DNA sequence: TGTGCCAGCAGCTATTTATCCTACGAGCAGTACTTC.

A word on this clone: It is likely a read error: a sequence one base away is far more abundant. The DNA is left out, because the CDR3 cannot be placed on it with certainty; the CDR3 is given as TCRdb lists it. The CDR3 loop is CSPEMVPYGCTF. The rearrangement links TRBV29-1 to TRBJ1-2. A total of 12 residues make up the CDR3, ends included. Germline loops: CDR1 SQVTM, CDR2 ANQGSEA.

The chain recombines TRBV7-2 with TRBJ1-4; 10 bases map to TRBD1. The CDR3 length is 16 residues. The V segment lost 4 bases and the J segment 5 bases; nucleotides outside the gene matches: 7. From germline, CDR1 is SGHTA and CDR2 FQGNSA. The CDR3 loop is CASSSWTGGKNEKLFF. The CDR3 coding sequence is TGTGCCAGCAGCTCTTGGACAGGGGGGAAGAATGAAAAACTGTTTTTT.

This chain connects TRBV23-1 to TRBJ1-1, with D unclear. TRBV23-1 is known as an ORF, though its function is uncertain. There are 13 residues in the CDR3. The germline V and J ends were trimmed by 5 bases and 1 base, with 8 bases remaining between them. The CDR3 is CASSSRRNTEAFF. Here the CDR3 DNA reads TGCGCCAGCAGTTCCCGGAGGAACACTGAAGCTTTCTTT.

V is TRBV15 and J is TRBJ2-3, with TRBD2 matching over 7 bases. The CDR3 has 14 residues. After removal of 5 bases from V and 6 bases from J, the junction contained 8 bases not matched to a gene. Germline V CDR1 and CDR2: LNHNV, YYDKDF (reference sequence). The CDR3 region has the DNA TGTGCCACCAGCGGAGGGACTAACTTTGATACGCAGTATTTT. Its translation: CATSGGTNFDTQYF.

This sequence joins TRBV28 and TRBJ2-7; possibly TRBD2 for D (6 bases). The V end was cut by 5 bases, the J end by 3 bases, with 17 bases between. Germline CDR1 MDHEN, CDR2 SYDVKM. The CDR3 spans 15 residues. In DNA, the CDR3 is TGTGCCAGCAGTCTCGGAGGGCCGGGTATCTACGAGCAGTACTTC. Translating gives CASSLGGPGIYEQYF.

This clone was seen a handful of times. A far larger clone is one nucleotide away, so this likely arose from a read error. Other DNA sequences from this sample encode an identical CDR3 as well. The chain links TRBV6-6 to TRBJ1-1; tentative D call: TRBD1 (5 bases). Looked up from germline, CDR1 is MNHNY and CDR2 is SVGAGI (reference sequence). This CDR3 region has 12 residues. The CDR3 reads CASSQGVFEAFF. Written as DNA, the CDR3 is TGTGCAAGCAGCCAAGGGGTTTTTGAAGCTTTCTTT.

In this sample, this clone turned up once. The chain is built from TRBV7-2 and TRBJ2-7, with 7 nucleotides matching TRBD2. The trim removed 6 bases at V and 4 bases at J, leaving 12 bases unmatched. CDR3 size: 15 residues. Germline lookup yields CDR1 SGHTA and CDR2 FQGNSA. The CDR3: CASRPTGGEGYEQYF. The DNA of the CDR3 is TGTGCCAGCAGGCCCACAGGAGGGGAGGGATACGAGCAGTACTTC.